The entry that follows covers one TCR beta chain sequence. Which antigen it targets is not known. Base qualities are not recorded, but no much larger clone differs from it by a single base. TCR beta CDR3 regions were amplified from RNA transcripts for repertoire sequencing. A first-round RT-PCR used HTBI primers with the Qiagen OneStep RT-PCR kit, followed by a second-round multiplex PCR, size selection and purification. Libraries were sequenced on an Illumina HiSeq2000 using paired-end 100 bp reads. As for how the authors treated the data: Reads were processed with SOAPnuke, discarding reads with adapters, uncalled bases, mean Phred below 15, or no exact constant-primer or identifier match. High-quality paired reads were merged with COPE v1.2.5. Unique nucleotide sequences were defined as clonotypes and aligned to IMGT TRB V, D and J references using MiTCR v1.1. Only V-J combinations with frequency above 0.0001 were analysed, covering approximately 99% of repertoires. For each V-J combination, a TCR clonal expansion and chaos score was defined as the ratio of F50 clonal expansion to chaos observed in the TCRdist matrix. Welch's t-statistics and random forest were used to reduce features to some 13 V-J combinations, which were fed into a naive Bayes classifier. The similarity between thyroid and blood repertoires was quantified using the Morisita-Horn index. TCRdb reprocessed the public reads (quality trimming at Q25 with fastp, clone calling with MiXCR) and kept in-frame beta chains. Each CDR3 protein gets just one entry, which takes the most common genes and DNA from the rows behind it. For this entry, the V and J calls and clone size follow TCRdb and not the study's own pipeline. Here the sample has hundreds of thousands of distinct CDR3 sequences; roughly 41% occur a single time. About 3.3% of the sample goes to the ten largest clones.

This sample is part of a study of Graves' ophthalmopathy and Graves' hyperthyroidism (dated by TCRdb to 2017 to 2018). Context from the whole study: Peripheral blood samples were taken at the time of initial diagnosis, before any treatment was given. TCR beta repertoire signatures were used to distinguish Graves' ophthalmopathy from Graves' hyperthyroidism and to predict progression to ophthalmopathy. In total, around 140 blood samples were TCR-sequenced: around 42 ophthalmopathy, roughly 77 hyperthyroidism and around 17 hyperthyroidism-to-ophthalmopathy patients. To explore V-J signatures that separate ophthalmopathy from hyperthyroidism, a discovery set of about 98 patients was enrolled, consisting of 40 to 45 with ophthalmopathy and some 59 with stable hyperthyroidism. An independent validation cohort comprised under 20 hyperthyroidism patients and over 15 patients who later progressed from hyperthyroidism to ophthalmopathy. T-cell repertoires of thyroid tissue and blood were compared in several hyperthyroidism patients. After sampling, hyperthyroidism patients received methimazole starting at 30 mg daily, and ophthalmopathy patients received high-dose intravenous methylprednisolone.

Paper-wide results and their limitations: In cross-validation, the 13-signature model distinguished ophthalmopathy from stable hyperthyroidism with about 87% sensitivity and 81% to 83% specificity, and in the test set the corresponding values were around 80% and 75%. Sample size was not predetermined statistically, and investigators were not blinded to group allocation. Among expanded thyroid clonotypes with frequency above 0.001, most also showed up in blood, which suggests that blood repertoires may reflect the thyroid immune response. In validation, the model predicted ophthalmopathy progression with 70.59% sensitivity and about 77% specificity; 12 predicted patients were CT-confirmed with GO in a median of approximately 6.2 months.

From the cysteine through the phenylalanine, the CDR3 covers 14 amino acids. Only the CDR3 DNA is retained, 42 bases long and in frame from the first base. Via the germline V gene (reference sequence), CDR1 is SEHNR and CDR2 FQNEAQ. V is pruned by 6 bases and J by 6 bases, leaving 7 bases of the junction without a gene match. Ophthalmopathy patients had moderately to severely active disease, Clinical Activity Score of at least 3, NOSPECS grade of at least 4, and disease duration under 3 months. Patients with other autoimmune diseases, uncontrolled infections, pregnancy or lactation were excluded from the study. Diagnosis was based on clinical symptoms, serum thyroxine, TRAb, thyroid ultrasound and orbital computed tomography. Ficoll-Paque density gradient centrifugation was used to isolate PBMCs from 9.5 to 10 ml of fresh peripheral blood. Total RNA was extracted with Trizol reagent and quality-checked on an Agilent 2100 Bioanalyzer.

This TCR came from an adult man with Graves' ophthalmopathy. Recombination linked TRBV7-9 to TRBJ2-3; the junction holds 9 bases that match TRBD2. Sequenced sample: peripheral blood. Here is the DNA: TGTGCCAGCAGGCGGGAGGGACCCCGGGATACGCAGTATTTT. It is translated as CASRREGPRDTQYF. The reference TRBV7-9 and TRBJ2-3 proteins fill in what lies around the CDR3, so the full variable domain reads DTGVSQNPRHKITKRGQNVTFRCDPISEHNRLYWYRQTLGQGPEFLTYFQNEAQLEKSRLLSDRFSAERPKGSFSTLEIQRTEQGDSAMYLCASRREGPRDTQYFGPGTRLTVL.